These 3 T cell receptor beta chains were all obtained from the same sample, sequenced in a study of vaccination and CD4 T cells after COVID-19 (dated by TCRdb to between 2021 and 2022). Their recognized antigens are unknown. In light of the paper, this sample's treatment or condition label describes: roughly ten-day PBMC culture with coronavirus spike peptide pools or control peptides (ViraFEST assay). The library relied on PCR. Sequenced on an Illumina iSeq 100. DNA from cultured CD4+ T cells was subjected to TCR sequencing with the Oncomine TCR Beta short-read assay at the Johns Hopkins FTIC core. Using fastp at Q25 and MiXCR, TCRdb reprocessed the public reads and kept productive beta chains. Identical CDR3 protein sequences are pooled into one entry, listed with their most common genes and DNA. Present in this sample are roughly 15,000 distinct CDR3 sequences, about 39% of which were seen just once. The ten largest clones add up to more than 8% of the sample.

The sample consisted of CD4+ T cells from blood, cultured in vitro. Receptors originate from a human donor who had recovered from COVID-19.

This clonotype has only a few counts. The V call is TRBV24-1, the J call TRBJ2-7; the D gene is possibly TRBD2 (6 bases). This CDR3 has 14 residues. V lost 2 bases, J lost 6 bases, and 13 bases lay in between. Germline lookup yields CDR1 KGHDR and CDR2 SFDVKD. CDR3 sequence (DNA): TGTGCCACCAGTGATTCGGGGGTTGTTGGCGAGCAGTACTTC. Amino acids: CATSDSGVVGEQYF.

The chain has TRBV6-5 and TRBJ1-1; D gene ambiguous. The germline V gene encodes CDR1 MNHEY and CDR2 SVGAGI. The CDR3 runs to 15 residues. The V end lost 4 bases, the J end lost 5 bases, and 17 bases lay between the germline ends. The CDR3 region is CASSFGGLRVTEAFF. Written as DNA, the CDR3 is TGTGCCAGCAGTTTTGGCGGCTTGCGCGTGACTGAAGCTTTCTTT.

The chain uses TRBV12-3 or TRBV12-4 and TRBJ2-2, with 8 bases fitting TRBD1. This CDR3 contains 16 residues. Losses at the gene ends were 3 bases for V and 6 bases for J; bases not matched to a gene: 9. The CDR3 nucleotides are TGTGCCAGCAGTTTTATAGGGACAGGTCCCGCCGGGGAGCTGTTTTTT. Its translation is CASSFIGTGPAGELFF.